These T cell receptor beta chains were read from a single sample in a study of cytomegalovirus exposure and HLA in healthy donors. TCRdb keeps only in-frame clones here, not all; method: immunoSEQ multiplex PCR. The data contain 65,000 to 100,000 clones, more than 70% of them singletons. Material for sequencing was PBMCs. These receptors were taken from a man aged 35-49 years in good health and CMV-seronegative. Both conserved end residues are part of each CDR3. D genes are given only for firm matches. Clone size is shown for a subset of rows, as once, few, many or a class of expanded clone.

cdr3_aa | cdr3_nt | v_call | d_call | j_call | clone_size
CASSLWEGYEQYF | TGTGCCAGCAGCTTGTGGGAGGGCTACGAGCAGTACTTC | TRBV5-6 | TRBD2 | TRBJ2-7 | NA
CASSVDTGGTEAFF | TGTGCCAGCAGCGTAGACACAGGGGGGACTGAAGCTTTCTTT | TRBV9 | TRBD1 | TRBJ1-1 | NA
CASSWDRGEAFF | TGCGCCAGCAGTTGGGACAGGGGTGAAGCTTTCTTT | TRBV5-1 | TRBD1 | TRBJ1-1 | few
CASSDSGGLYGQPQHF | TGTGCCAGCAGTGATTCGGGGGGTTTATACGGTCAGCCCCAGCATTTT | TRBV2 | NA | TRBJ1-5 | NA
CASTSPGGPRETQYF | TGTGCCAGCACCTCTCCGGGAGGGCCTAGGGAGACCCAGTACTTC | TRBV27 | TRBD2 | TRBJ2-5 | NA
CASSDTGGYGQPQHF | TGTGCCAGCAGTGACACAGGGGGTTACGGTCAGCCCCAGCATTTT | TRBV6-1 | TRBD1 | TRBJ1-5 | NA
CASSYEGYEQYF | TGTGCCAGCAGCTACGAGGGATACGAGCAGTACTTC | TRBV11-2 | NA | TRBJ2-7 | NA
CASRYNQPQHF | TGTGCCAGCAGGTACAATCAGCCCCAGCATTTT | TRBV21-1 | NA | TRBJ1-5 | NA
CASSYSLTGGMDTQYF | TGTGCCAGCAGTTACTCGTTAACAGGGGGGATGGATACGCAGTATTTT | TRBV6-5 | TRBD1 | TRBJ2-3 | NA
CASSSQGSEQYF | TGTGCCAGCAGTTCCCAGGGGTCCGAGCAGTACTTC | TRBV7-8 | NA | TRBJ2-7 | NA
CASSLQENTEAFF | TGTGCCAGCAGCCTACAGGAGAACACTGAAGCTTTCTTT | TRBV28 | NA | TRBJ1-1 | few
CSARTHEAFF | TGCAGTGCTCGGACTCATGAAGCTTTCTTT | TRBV20-1 | NA | TRBJ1-1 | few
CAWSGTSGGRNEQFF | TGTGCCTGGAGCGGGACTAGCGGAGGGAGGAATGAGCAGTTCTTC | TRBV30 | TRBD2 | TRBJ2-1 | few
CASSARAGGYNEQFF | TGTGCCAGCAGCGCCCGGGCAGGGGGGTACAATGAGCAGTTCTTC | TRBV9 | NA | TRBJ2-1 | NA
CASSQAALVTYEQYF | TGCGCCAGCAGCCAAGCTGCCCTAGTAACCTACGAGCAGTACTTC | TRBV4-1 | NA | TRBJ2-7 | once
CASSDRTPLHF | TGTGCCAGCAGTGATAGGACACCTCTCCACTTT | TRBV28 | NA | TRBJ1-6 | NA
CAWSTAGVGYEQYF | TGTGCCTGGAGTACGGCGGGAGTGGGGTACGAGCAGTACTTC | TRBV30 | TRBD2 | TRBJ2-7 | few
CSVDRRGSSYNEQFF | TGCAGCGTTGACCGTAGGGGGAGCTCCTACAATGAGCAGTTCTTC | TRBV29-1 | NA | TRBJ2-1 | NA
CASRSLIQVTGELFF | TGTGCCAGCAGATCATTGATACAGGTCACCGGGGAGCTGTTTTTT | TRBV2 | NA | TRBJ2-2 | few
CASSSPGQGLPGANVLTF | TGTGCCAGCAGCTCCCCGGGACAGGGATTGCCTGGGGCCAACGTCCTGACTTTC | TRBV7-3 | TRBD1 | TRBJ2-6 | NA
CASSPGGTRETQYF | TGCGCCAGCAGCCCGGGAGGAACACGGGAGACCCAGTACTTC | TRBV5-1 | TRBD2 | TRBJ2-5 | NA
CASSSPTGLVTEAFF | TGTGCCAGCAGTTCTCCAACAGGGCTGGTCACTGAAGCTTTCTTT | TRBV2 | NA | TRBJ1-1 | few
CASSSYYEQYF | TGTGCCAGCAGCTCCTACTACGAGCAGTACTTC | TRBV28 | NA | TRBJ2-7 | NA
CASSLGTSGERHTQYF | TGTGCCAGCAGCTTAGGTACTAGCGGCGAACGACATACGCAGTATTTT | TRBV13 | TRBD2 | TRBJ2-3 | once
CATSRPPGTSSYEQYF | TGTGCCACCAGCAGACCGCCCGGGACTTCCTCCTACGAGCAGTACTTC | TRBV15 | NA | TRBJ2-7 | NA
CAWSAGASFVETQYF | TGTGCCTGGAGCGCGGGAGCCTCATTTGTAGAGACCCAGTACTTC | TRBV30 | TRBD2 | TRBJ2-5 | NA